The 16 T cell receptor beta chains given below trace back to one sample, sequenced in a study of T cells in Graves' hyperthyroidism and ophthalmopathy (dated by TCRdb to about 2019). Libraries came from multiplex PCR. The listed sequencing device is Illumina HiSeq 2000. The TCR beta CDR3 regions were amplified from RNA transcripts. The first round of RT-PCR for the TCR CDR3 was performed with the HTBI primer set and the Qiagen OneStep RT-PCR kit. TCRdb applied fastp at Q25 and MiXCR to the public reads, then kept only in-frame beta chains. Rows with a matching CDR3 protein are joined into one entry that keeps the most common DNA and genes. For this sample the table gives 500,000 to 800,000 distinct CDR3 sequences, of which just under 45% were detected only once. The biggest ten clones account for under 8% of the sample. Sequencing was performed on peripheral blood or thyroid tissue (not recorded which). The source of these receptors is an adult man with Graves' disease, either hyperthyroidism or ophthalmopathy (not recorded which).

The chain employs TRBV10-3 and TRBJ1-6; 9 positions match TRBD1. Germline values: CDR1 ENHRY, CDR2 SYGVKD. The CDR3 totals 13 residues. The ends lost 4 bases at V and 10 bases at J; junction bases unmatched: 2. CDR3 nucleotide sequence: TGTGCCATCAGTGCGGGACAGGGATCACCCCTCCACTTT. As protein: CAISAGQGSPLHF.

The CDR3 sequence: CASSFALQSYGYTF. The CDR3 nucleotides read TGTGCCAGCAGCTTTGCCTTACAGAGCTATGGCTACACCTTC. The chain combines TRBV7-2 with TRBJ1-2; D unclear. CDR1 and CDR2 from the germline V gene are SGHTA and FQGNSA. CDR3 size: 14 residues. V gave up 3 bases and J gave up 4 bases, with 12 bases separating them.

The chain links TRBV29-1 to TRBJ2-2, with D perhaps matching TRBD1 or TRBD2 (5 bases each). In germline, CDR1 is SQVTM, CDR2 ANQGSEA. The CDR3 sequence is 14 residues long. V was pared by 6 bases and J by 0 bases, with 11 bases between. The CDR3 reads CSVDRGANTGELFF. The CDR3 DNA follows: TGCAGCGTCGATCGGGGCGCGAACACCGGGGAGCTGTTTTTT.

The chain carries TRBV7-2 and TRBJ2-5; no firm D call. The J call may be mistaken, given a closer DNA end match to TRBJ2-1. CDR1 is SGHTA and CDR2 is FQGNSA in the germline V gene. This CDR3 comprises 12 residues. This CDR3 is CASRTGGHEQFF. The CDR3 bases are TGTGCCAGCAGGACGGGCGGCCATGAGCAGTTCTTC.

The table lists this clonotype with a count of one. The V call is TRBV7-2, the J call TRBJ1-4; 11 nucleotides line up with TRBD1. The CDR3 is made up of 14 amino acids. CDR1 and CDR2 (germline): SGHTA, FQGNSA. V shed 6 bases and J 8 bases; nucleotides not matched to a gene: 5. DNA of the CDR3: TGTGCCAGCAGGACGGGACAGGGGGGAGAAAAACTGTTTTTT. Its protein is CASRTGQGGEKLFF.

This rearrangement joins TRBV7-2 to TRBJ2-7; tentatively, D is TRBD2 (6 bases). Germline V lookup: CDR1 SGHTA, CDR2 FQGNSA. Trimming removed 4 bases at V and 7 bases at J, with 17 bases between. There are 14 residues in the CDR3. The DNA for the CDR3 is TGTGCCAGCAGCTCCGGGGGAAACTACGTTGAGCAGTACTTC. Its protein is CASSSGGNYVEQYF. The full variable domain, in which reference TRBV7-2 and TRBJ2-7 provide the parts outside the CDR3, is GAGVSQSPSNKVTEKGKDVELRCDPISGHTALYWYRQSLGQGLEFLIYFQGNSAPDKSGLPSDRFSAERTGGSVSTLTIQRTQQEDSAVYLCASSSGGNYVEQYFGPGTRLTVT.

The CDR3 DNA sequence: TGTGCCAGTAGTCCAAACCACAGGGGTTTCGGCACTGAAGCTTTCTTT. Translating it yields CASSPNHRGFGTEAFF. This chain uses TRBV19 with TRBJ1-1, with 7 bases lining up with TRBD1. Germline V gene data show CDR1 as LNHDA and CDR2 as SQIVND (reference sequence). Trimming at V came to 5 bases and at J to 4 bases, leaving 13 bases not matched to a gene. CDR3 length equals 16 residues. Filled out from reference TRBV19 and TRBJ1-1, the complete variable domain reads DGGITQSPKYLFRKEGQNVTLSCEQNLNHDAMYWYRQDPGQGLRLIYYSQIVNDFQKGDIAEGYSVSREKKESFPLTVTSAQKNPTAFYLCASSPNHRGFGTEAFFGQGTRLTVV.

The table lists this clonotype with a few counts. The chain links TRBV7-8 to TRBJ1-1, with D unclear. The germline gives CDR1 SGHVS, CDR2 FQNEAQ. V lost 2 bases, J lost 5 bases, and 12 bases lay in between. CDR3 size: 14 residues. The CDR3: CASSLSGRVTEAFF. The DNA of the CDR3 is TGTGCCAGCAGCTTATCCGGGAGAGTGACTGAAGCTTTCTTT.

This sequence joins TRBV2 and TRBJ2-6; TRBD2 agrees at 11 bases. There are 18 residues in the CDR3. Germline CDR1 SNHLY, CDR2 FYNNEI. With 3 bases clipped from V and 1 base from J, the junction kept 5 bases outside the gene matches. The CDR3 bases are TGTGCCAGCAGTGAGACTAGCGGGACAGGGTCTGGGGCCAACGTCCTGACTTTC. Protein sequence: CASSETSGTGSGANVLTF.

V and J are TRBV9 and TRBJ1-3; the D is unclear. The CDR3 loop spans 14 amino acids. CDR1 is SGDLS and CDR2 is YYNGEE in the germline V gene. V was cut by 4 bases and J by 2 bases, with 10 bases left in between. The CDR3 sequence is CASSSPVAGNTIYF. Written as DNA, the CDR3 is TGTGCCAGCAGCTCCCCGGTCGCTGGAAACACCATATATTTT.

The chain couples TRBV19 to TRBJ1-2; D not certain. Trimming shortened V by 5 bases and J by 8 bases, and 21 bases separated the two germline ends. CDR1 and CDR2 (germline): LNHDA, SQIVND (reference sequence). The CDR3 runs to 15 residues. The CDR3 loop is CASSALERVTAGYTF. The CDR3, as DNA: TGTGCCAGTAGTGCCCTCGAAAGGGTTACGGCAGGCTACACCTTC. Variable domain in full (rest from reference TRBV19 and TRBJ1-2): DGGITQSPKYLFRKEGQNVTLSCEQNLNHDAMYWYRQDPGQGLRLIYYSQIVNDFQKGDIAEGYSVSREKKESFPLTVTSAQKNPTAFYLCASSALERVTAGYTFGSGTRLTVV.

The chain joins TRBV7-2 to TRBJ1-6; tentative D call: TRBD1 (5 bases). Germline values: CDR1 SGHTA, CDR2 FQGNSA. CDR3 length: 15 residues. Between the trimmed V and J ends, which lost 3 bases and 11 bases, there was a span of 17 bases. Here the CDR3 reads CASSLGGTPSAPLHF. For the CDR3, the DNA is TGTGCCAGCAGCTTGGGGGGGACCCCATCCGCACCCCTCCACTTT.

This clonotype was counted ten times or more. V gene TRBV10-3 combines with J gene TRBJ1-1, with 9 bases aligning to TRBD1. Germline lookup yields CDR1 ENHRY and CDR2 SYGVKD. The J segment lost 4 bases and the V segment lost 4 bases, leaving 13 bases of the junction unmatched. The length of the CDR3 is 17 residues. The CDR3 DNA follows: TGTGCCATCAGTGCCTGGGGACAGGGTTCCCTTGGCACTGAAGCTTTCTTT. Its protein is CAISAWGQGSLGTEAFF.

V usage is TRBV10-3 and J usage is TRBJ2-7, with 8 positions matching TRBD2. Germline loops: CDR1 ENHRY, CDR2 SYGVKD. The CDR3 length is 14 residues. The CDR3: CAKRPGGGSYEQYF. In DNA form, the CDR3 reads TGTGCTAAGCGTCCGGGGGGGGGTTCCTACGAGCAGTACTTC.

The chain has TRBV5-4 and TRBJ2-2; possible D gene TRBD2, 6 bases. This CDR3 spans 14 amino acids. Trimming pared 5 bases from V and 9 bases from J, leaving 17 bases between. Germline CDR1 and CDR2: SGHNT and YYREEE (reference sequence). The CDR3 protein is CASSQTAGDRELFF. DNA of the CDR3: TGTGCCAGCAGTCAGACAGCGGGCGACCGGGAGCTGTTTTTT.

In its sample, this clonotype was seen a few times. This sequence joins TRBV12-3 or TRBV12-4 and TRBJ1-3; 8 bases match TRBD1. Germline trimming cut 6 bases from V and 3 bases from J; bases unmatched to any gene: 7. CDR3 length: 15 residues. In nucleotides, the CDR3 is TGTGCCAGCAGCCAAGACAGGGGCTATGGAAACACCATATATTTT. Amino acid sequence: CASSQDRGYGNTIYF.